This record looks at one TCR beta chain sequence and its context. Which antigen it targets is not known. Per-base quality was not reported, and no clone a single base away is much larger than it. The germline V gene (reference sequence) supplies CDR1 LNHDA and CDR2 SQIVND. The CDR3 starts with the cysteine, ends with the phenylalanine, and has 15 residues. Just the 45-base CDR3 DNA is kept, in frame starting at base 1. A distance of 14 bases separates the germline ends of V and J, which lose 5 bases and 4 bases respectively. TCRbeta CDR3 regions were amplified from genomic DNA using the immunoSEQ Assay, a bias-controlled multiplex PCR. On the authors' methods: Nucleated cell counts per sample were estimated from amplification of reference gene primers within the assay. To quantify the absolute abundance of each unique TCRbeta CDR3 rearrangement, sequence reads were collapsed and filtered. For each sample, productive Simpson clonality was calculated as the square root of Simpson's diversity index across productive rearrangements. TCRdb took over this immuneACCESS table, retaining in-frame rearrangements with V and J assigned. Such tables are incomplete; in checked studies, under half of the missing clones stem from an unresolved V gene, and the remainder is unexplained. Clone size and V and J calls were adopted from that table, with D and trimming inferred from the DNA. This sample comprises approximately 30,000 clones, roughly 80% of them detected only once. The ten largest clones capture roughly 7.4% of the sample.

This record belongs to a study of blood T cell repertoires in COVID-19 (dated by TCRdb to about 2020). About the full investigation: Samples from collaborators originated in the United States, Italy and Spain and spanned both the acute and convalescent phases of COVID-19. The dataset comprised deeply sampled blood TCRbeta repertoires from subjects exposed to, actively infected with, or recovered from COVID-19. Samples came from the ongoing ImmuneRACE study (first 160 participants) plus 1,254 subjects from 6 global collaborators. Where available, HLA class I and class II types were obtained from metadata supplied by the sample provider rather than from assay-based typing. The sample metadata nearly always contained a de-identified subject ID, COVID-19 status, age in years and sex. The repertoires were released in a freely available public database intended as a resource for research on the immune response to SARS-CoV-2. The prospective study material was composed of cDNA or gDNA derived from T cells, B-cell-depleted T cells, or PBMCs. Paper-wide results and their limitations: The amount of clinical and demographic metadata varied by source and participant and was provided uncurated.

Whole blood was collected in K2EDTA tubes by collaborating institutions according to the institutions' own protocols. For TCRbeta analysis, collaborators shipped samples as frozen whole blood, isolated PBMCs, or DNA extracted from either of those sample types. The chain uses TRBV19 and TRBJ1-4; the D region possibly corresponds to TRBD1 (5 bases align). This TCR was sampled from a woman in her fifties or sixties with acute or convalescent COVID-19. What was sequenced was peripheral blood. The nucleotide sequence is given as TGTGCCAGTAGTCGTTACGACAGCTTTAATGAAAAACTGTTTTTT. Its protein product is CASSRYDSFNEKLFF. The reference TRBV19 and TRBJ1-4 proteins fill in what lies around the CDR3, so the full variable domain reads DGGITQSPKYLFRKEGQNVTLSCEQNLNHDAMYWYRQDPGQGLRLIYYSQIVNDFQKGDIAEGYSVSREKKESFPLTVTSAQKNPTAFYLCASSRYDSFNEKLFFGSGTQLSVL.